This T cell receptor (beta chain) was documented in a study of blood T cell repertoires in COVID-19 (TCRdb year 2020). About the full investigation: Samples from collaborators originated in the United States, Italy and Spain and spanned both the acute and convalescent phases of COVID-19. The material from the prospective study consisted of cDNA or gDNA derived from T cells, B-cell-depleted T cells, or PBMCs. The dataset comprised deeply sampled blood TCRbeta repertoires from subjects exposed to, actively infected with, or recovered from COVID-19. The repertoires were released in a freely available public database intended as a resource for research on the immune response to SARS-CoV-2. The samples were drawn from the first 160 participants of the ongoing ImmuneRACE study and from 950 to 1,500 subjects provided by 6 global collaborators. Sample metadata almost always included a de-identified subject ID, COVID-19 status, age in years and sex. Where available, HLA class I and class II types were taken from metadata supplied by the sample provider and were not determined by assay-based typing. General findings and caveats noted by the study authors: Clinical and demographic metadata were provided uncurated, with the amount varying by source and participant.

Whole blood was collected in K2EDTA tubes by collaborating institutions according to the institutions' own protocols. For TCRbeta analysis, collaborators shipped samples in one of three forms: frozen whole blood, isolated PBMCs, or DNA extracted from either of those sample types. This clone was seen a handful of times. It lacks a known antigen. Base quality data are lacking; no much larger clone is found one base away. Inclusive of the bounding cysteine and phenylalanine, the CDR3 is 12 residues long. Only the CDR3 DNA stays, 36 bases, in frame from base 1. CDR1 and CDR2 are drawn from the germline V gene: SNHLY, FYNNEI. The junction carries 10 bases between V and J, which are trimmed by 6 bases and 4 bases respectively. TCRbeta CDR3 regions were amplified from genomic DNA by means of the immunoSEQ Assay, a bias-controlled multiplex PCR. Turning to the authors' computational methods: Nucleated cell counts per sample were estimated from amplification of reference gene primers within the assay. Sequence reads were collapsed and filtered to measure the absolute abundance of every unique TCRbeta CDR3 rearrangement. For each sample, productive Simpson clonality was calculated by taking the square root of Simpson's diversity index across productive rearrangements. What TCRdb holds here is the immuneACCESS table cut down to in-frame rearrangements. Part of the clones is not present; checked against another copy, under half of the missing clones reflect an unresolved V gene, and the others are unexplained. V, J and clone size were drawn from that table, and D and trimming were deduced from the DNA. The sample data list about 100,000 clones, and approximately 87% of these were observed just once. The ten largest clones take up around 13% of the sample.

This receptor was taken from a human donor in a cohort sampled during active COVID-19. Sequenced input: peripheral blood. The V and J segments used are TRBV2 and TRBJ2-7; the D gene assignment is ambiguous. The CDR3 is CASREIRYEQYF. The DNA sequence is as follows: TGTGCCAGCAGGGAGATAAGATACGAGCAGTACTTC.